These T cell receptor beta chains were read from a single sample in a study of T cell responses to AZD1222 COVID-19 vaccine. Using immunoSEQ multiplex PCR, the repertoire was profiled, and TCRdb retains in-frame clones only, with some absent. The sample consists of some 200,000 clones, just under 90% of them appearing once. Here the sequenced sample was peripheral blood, taken on day 0 of AZD1222 vaccination. These TCRs come from an adult in good health. The CDR3 runs from the conserved cysteine through the conserved F or W. The order of the fields is J gene, V gene, CDR3 protein.

TRBJ1-4 TRBV30 CAWSVVGTANEKLFF
TRBJ1-6 TRBV6-6 CASMFSYNSPLHF
TRBJ1-6 TRBV6-5 CASSRDGALPPLHF
TRBJ2-1 TRBV7-6 CASSTTGTGAYNEQFF
TRBJ1-1 TRBV30 CAWRGGEGTEAFF
TRBJ2-2 TRBV28 CASSSPGLAGGNTGELFF
TRBJ2-3 TRBV5-1 CASSLVGQPDTQYF
TRBJ2-5 TRBV6-5 CASKTFALMETQYF
TRBJ2-2 TRBV6-2/TRBV6-3 CASSSLRIATGELFF
TRBJ1-2 TRBV30 CAWLQGHGYTF
TRBJ2-7 TRBV24-1 CATSASVSYEQYF
TRBJ1-1 TRBV2 CATMDFGGPNTEAFF
TRBJ2-2 TRBV4-1 CASSQFPLAGGRFTGELFF
TRBJ1-5 TRBV2 CASSEFGSNQPQHF
TRBJ1-1 TRBV6-5 CASSFQGKAFF
TRBJ2-1 TRBV11-3 CASSFEGYNEQFF
TRBJ1-5 TRBV19 CASSIPGQGDVQPQHF
TRBJ2-3 TRBV28 CASRGEGGHEDTQYF
TRBJ2-1 TRBV3-1/TRBV3-2 CASSQDSTGGPYEQFF
TRBJ2-7 TRBV5-8 CASSLGTGRYEQYF
TRBJ1-5 TRBV24-1 CATSPGQGYNQPQHF
TRBJ2-2 TRBV19 CASSHGNTGELFF
TRBJ1-2 TRBV6-1 CASSEGGTGVYGYTF
TRBJ1-4 TRBV19 CASRQGVNHRINEKLFF
TRBJ1-3 TRBV30 CAGDRGSGNTIYF
TRBJ2-7 TRBV7-9 CASSPLGQGTPYEQYF
TRBJ2-4 TRBV7-9 CASSPRGQAAKNIQYF
TRBJ1-3 TRBV25-1 CASSAPGDSGNTIYF
TRBJ2-5 TRBV6-1 CASSEVLGGVKETQYF
TRBJ2-2 TRBV24-1 CATSESGTGVNTGELFF
TRBJ2-2 TRBV28 CASTVTQNTGELFF
TRBJ2-5 TRBV7-7 CASSTFGVRYQETQYF
TRBJ2-7 TRBV18 CASSPPRQGNSEQYF
TRBJ1-4 TRBV11-2 CASSLSPWTNEKLFF
TRBJ2-3 TRBV13 CASSLGPGDHTGTQYF
TRBJ2-7 TRBV3-1/TRBV3-2 CASSPAPWAGQSYEQYF
TRBJ2-3 TRBV19 CASSRQGLSTDTQYF
TRBJ2-7 TRBV28 CASSTGAWGVLEQYF
TRBJ2-1 TRBV7-2 CASSLDPGGYNEQFF
TRBJ1-1 TRBV6-5 CASSYSMTGNTEAFF